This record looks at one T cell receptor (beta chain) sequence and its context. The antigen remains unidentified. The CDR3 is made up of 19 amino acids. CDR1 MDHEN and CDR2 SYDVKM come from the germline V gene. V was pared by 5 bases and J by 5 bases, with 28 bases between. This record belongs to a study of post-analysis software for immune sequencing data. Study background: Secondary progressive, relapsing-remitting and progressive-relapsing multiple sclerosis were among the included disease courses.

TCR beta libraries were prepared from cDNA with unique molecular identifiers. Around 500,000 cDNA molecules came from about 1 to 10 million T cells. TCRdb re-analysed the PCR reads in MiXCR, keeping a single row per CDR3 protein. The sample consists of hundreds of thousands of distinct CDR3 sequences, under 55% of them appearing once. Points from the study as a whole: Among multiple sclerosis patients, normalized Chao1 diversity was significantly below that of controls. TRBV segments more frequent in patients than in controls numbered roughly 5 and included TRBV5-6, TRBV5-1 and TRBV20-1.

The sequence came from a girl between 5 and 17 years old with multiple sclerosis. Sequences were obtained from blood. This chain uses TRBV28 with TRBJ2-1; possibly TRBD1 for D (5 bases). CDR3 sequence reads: CASSPTPVGPVGLDNEQFF. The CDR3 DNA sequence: TGTGCCAGCAGTCCGACTCCGGTGGGGCCGGTGGGATTGGACAATGAGCAGTTCTTC.